The 15 T cell receptor beta chains below were found in one sample sequenced in a study of T cells after somatic rescue of genetic block. Here immunoSEQ multiplex PCR was the method, and the copy in TCRdb shows in-frame clones only, minus some. This sample carries about 68,000 clones, 92% of them seen once, and the ten largest clones take about 2.7%. Sequencing was done on a sample of peripheral blood mononuclear cells (PBMCs). These receptors originate from a man in his forties.

The genes are TRBV7-8 and TRBJ2-7; 7 bases are a match to TRBD2. Germline trimming cut 7 bases from V and 1 base from J; bases unmatched to any gene: 7. The CDR3 runs 14 residues. Germline assignment: CDR1 SGHVS and CDR2 FQNEAQ. In DNA form, the CDR3 reads TGTGCCAGCACCCCGCGGCGGGGGTCCTACGAGCAGTACTTC. It is translated as CASTPRRGSYEQYF.

This clone was detected only a few times. The gene calls are TRBV6-1 and TRBJ1-1; 9 nucleotides align to TRBD1. Germline-derived CDR1 and CDR2 are MNHNS and SASEGT. V lost 7 bases to trimming and J lost 10 bases; unmatched junction nucleotides: 10. The CDR3 extends over 13 amino acids. CDR3 in amino acids: CASIFRDRDRAFF. CDR3 nucleotide sequence: TGTGCCAGCATTTTCCGGGACAGGGACCGAGCTTTCTTT.

The rearrangement joins TRBV9 to TRBJ2-5, with D possibly TRBD1 on 5 matching bases. Trimming took 0 bases from V and 4 from J, leaving 13 bases between them. CDR1 SGDLS and CDR2 YYNGEE come from the germline V gene. This CDR3 region has 15 residues. Written as DNA, the CDR3 is TGTGCCAGCAGCGTAGTGGGGCACGCGCGAGAGACCCAGTACTTC. It yields the protein CASSVVGHARETQYF.

This clone turned up a few times. This rearrangement joins TRBV4-2 to TRBJ1-1; no clear D gene. There are 13 residues in the CDR3. Trimming took off 1 base at V and 8 bases at J, with 11 bases between the two ends. Germline lookup yields CDR1 LGHNA and CDR2 YNFKEQ. CDR3 nucleotides: TGTGCCAGCAGCCAAGGAGTAGTTCTCGAAGCTTTCTTT. Its protein product is CASSQGVVLEAFF.

The chain employs TRBV6-5 and TRBJ2-1; 7 bases fit TRBD2. This CDR3 region has 15 residues. The junction had 4 bases not matched to a gene; V was cut back by 0 bases and J by 5 bases. Germline V gene data show CDR1 as MNHEY and CDR2 as SVGAGI. The CDR3 protein is CASSYSRGGDNEQFF. The CDR3 nucleotides are TGTGCCAGCAGTTACTCGCGGGGAGGGGACAATGAGCAGTTCTTC.

The chain recombines TRBV11-2 with TRBJ2-1; 8 nucleotides match TRBD2. The CDR3 is made up of 15 amino acids. Germline-derived CDR1 and CDR2 are SGHAT and FQNNGV. The V segment lost 6 bases and the J segment 5 bases; nucleotides outside the gene matches: 9. Here the CDR3 DNA reads TGTGCCAGCAGGAGGTTCAGCGGGAGAAACAATGAGCAGTTCTTC. Protein sequence: CASRRFSGRNNEQFF.

The V gene is TRBV4-3, the J gene TRBJ2-7; D perhaps matches TRBD2 (5 bases). This CDR3 has 12 residues. Trimming shortened V by 1 base and J by 6 bases, and 7 bases separated the two germline ends. Germline CDR1 LGHNA, CDR2 YSLEER. CDR3 DNA: TGCGCCAGCAGCCAAGGGAGGAGCGAGCAGTACTTC. This encodes CASSQGRSEQYF.

The chain couples TRBV25-1 to TRBJ1-1, with no clear D. Germline loops: CDR1 MGHDK, CDR2 SYGVNS. The V end lost 1 base, the J end lost 8 bases, and 5 bases lay between the germline ends. This CDR3 spans 11 amino acids. Here the CDR3 reads CASSESWEAFF. The CDR3 DNA follows: TGTGCCAGCAGTGAATCCTGGGAAGCTTTCTTT.

This chain's CDR3 is CASSRKRRTYEQYF. CDR3 sequence (DNA): TGTGCCAGCAGCCGAAAGCGGAGAACCTACGAGCAGTACTTC. The chain carries TRBV5-4 and TRBJ2-7; tentatively, D is TRBD2 (5 bases). The CDR3 totals 14 residues. The germline V and J ends were trimmed by 4 bases and 2 bases, with 13 bases remaining between them. The germline V gene has CDR1 SGHNT and CDR2 YYREEE (reference sequence).

The rearrangement uses TRBV15 and TRBJ2-1; 12 positions agree with TRBD2. Germline CDR1 reads LNHNV; CDR2 reads YYDKDF (reference sequence). The CDR3 consists of 16 residues. The J segment lost 2 bases and the V segment lost 7 bases, leaving 6 bases of the junction unmatched. The CDR3 DNA reads TGTGCCACCATCGCTAGCGGGGGGGCCACCTACAATGAGCAGTTCTTC. Translated, it gives CATIASGGATYNEQFF.

The chain employs TRBV6-5 and TRBJ2-7, with D tentatively TRBD1 or TRBD2 (6 bases each). This CDR3 comprises 14 residues. Germline-derived CDR1 and CDR2 are MNHEY and SVGAGI. V dropped 6 bases and J dropped 0 bases, with 12 bases sitting between them. The CDR3 DNA reads as TGTGCCAGCAGCCTAGGGGGGACCTCCTACGAGCAGTACTTC. This translates into CASSLGGTSYEQYF.

The gene calls are TRBV5-4 and TRBJ2-2; no clear D gene. The CDR3 runs to 15 residues. Trimming took 2 bases from V and 2 from J, leaving 10 bases between them. Germline lookup yields CDR1 SGHNT and CDR2 YYREEE (reference sequence). CDR3 sequence reads: CASSLLDGNTGELFF. CDR3 coding DNA: TGTGCCAGCAGCTTACTCGACGGCAACACCGGGGAGCTGTTTTTT. Drawing the rest from reference TRBV5-4 and TRBJ2-2, the complete variable domain is ETGVTQSPTHLIKTRGQQVTLRCSSQSGHNTVSWYQQALGQGPQFIFQYYREEENGRGNFPPRFSGLQFPNYSSELNVNALELDDSALYLCASSLLDGNTGELFFGEGSRLTVL.

The chain couples TRBV7-9 to TRBJ2-1; D is ambiguous. In germline, CDR1 is SEHNR, CDR2 FQNEAQ (reference sequence). The V end was cut by 5 bases, the J end by 0 bases, with 8 bases between. This CDR3 spans 14 amino acids. The DNA for the CDR3 is TGTGCCAGCAGCAAAACTAACTCCTACAATGAGCAGTTCTTC. This translates into CASSKTNSYNEQFF.

V gene TRBV21-1 combines with J gene TRBJ1-1. TRBV21-1 is a pseudogene locus. The CDR3 is 17 amino acids. This chain's CDR3 is CASSKVGTLAMNTEAFF. The DNA for the CDR3 is TGTGCCAGCAGCAAAGTGGGGACCCTTGCCATGAACACTGAAGCTTTCTTT.

V gene TRBV5-1 combines with J gene TRBJ2-7; D could derive from TRBD1 or TRBD2 (5 bases each). The V gene lost 0 bases and the J gene lost 1 base, with 14 bases spanning the gap. The CDR3 runs to 16 residues. Germline V gene lookup returns CDR1 SGHRS and CDR2 YFSETQ. CDR3 protein: CASSLGPGTSSYEQYF. The CDR3, as DNA: TGCGCCAGCAGCTTGGGTCCCGGGACGTCGTCCTACGAGCAGTACTTC.